The 29 T cell receptor beta chains listed next were all sequenced from one sample in a study of identical twins. Each CDR3 protein gets one entry after TCRdb re-called the 5' RACE reads with MiXCR. The data show about 530,000 distinct CDR3 sequences, about 15% seen once. In addition, the sample was reused for a study of yellow fever vaccine responses in identical twins.

Sample: CD4+ T cells sorted from blood. The receptors shown here come from a woman between 18 and 30 years old in good health.

This clonotype was seen at least ten times. This CDR3 reads CASRRIPGGDTQYF. The CDR3 DNA reads TGTGCCAGCAGGCGCATCCCGGGCGGGGATACGCAGTATTTT. The chain employs TRBV12-3 or TRBV12-4 and TRBJ2-3; perhaps TRBD2 as D (5 bases). V was shortened by 6 bases and J by 6 bases, with 16 bases between the two germline ends. The CDR3 consists of 14 residues.

This clonotype was seen a few times. The chain is built from TRBV11-2 and TRBJ1-1; 7 bases agree with TRBD1. J lost 3 bases, V lost 3 bases, and 4 bases had no gene match. This CDR3 spans 14 amino acids. The germline gives CDR1 SGHAT, CDR2 FQNNGV. In DNA, the CDR3 is TGTGCCAGCAGCTTTACCGGACAGGACACTGAAGCTTTCTTT. Translated: CASSFTGQDTEAFF.

The V call is TRBV7-8, the J call TRBJ2-2; TRBD1 matches at 7 bases. In germline, CDR1 is SGHVS, CDR2 FQNEAQ. Unmatched junction bases numbered 7, after V lost 5 bases and J lost 7 bases. The CDR3 is made up of 14 amino acids. The CDR3 DNA sequence: TGTGCCAGCAGCAGGAGACAGGGAGTCGGGGAGCTGTTTTTT. This sequence encodes CASSRRQGVGELFF.

The genes are TRBV7-9 and TRBJ2-1, with 9 bases identical to TRBD2. The length of the CDR3 is 16 residues. Trimming removed 4 bases from V and 3 bases from J; junction bases left unmatched: 7. Germline V gene data show CDR1 as SEHNR and CDR2 as FQNEAQ (reference sequence). The CDR3 DNA reads TGTGCCAGCAGCTCTATAGCGGGAGACATCTACAATGAGCAGTTCTTC. Translating gives CASSSIAGDIYNEQFF.

The genes are TRBV7-2 and TRBJ2-7; perhaps TRBD2 as D (6 bases). The length of the CDR3 is 14 residues. The ends were cut back, 5 bases at V and 0 bases at J, with 11 bases in the middle. Looked up from germline, CDR1 is SGHTA and CDR2 is FQGNSA. This CDR3 is CASSPRTTSYEQYF. The CDR3 DNA reads TGTGCCAGCAGCCCCCGGACTACCTCCTACGAGCAGTACTTC.

This clonotype has more than one count but fewer than ten. The CDR3 here is CASSPQVANEKLFF. CDR3 bases: TGTGCCAGCAGCCCCCAAGTAGCTAATGAAAAACTGTTTTTT. The V and J genes are TRBV16 and TRBJ1-4; D is unresolved. CDR3 length: 14 amino acids. Trimming shortened V by 4 bases and J by 3 bases, and 9 bases separated the two germline ends. Looked up from germline, CDR1 is KGHSY and CDR2 is FQNENV. Together with reference TRBV16 and TRBJ1-4, the CDR3 gives the full variable domain: GEEVAQTPKHLVRGEGQKAKLYCAPIKGHSYVFWYQQVLKNEFKFLISFQNENVFDETGMPKERFSAKCLPNSPCSLEIQATKLEDSAVYFCASSPQVANEKLFFGSGTQLSVL.

This clonotype was counted many times. This chain links TRBV2 with TRBJ1-2; TRBD1 aligns across 9 bases. This CDR3 is 14 amino acids long. V shed 8 bases, J shed 4 bases, and the junction held 8 bases outside the gene matches. CDR1 is SNHLY and CDR2 is FYNNEI in the germline V gene. The CDR3 sequence: CASVGAGQGYGYTF. In DNA, the CDR3 is TGTGCCAGCGTAGGAGCGGGACAGGGCTATGGCTACACCTTC.

As to this clonotype: A junction end diverges from the germline sequence, so it may reflect a read error. The CDR3: CCARDQLRGPTMETQYF. In nucleotides, the CDR3 is TGCTGTGCTAGAGATCAGTTAAGGGGGCCCACCATGGAAACGCAGTATTTT. The chain joins TRBV20-1 to TRBJ2-3; 7 nucleotides agree with TRBD1. This CDR3 is 17 amino acids long. Germline assignment: CDR1 DFQATT and CDR2 SNEGSKA (reference sequence).

This chain links TRBV12-3 or TRBV12-4 with TRBJ2-3, with 7 bases fitting TRBD1. CDR3 size: 15 residues. The junction had 7 bases not matched to a gene; V was cut back by 5 bases and J by 2 bases. CDR3 DNA: TGTGCCAGCAGTCCCAGGACAGGTCTCACAGATACGCAGTATTTT. As protein: CASSPRTGLTDTQYF.

The rearrangement uses TRBV27 and TRBJ1-6, with a possible D match to TRBD1 (5 bases). The CDR3 runs 16 residues. V was cut by 2 bases and J by 5 bases, with 13 bases left in between. Germline lookup yields CDR1 MNHEY and CDR2 SMNVEV (reference sequence). The CDR3 nucleotides are TGTGCCAGCAGTTTAAGAGGGGTGGGGAATAATTCACCCCTCCACTTT. The encoded protein is CASSLRGVGNNSPLHF.

As concerns this clonotype: No conserved phenylalanine or tryptophan ends this CDR3, so it is likely a read error. The V gene is TRBV28, the J gene TRBJ2-1, with 7 bases lining up with TRBD2. Germline V lookup: CDR1 MDHEN, CDR2 SYDVKM. The CDR3 has 17 residues. The ends lost 2 bases at V and 1 base at J; junction bases unmatched: 8. The CDR3 is CASSLRGRGTSYNEQFL. The CDR3 nucleotides read TGTGCCAGCAGTTTAAGAGGGCGGGGGACGTCCTACAATGAGCAGTTCCTC.

This clonotype was seen a handful of times. The rearrangement uses TRBV29-1 and TRBJ2-2; the D is unclear. Trimming removed 3 bases from V and 4 bases from J, with 9 bases in between. This CDR3 has 13 residues. Per germline, CDR1 SQVTM and CDR2 ANQGSEA. Here the CDR3 reads CSVDKGGTGELFF. The CDR3 region has the DNA TGCAGCGTTGACAAGGGCGGCACCGGGGAGCTGTTTTTT.

This clonotype was seen a handful of times. The chain recombines TRBV5-1 with TRBJ2-7; TRBD1 matches 9 bases. V lost 6 bases and J lost 4; bases outside the gene matches: 8. This CDR3 comprises 14 residues. The germline gives CDR1 SGHRS, CDR2 YFSETQ. The CDR3 sequence: CASTSGDRVYEQYF. The DNA for the CDR3 is TGCGCCAGCACTTCGGGGGACAGGGTTTACGAGCAGTACTTC.

The chain is built from TRBV10-3 and TRBJ2-7; 7 bases line up with TRBD1. The germline CDR1 and CDR2 sequences are ENHRY and SYGVKD. V lost 0 bases and J lost 5; bases outside the gene matches: 4. This CDR3 region has 14 residues. Written as DNA, the CDR3 is TGTGCCATCAGTGAGTCGACAGGGTACCACGAGCAGTACTTC. Its translation is CAISESTGYHEQYF.

The chain links TRBV24-1 to TRBJ2-3; no firm D call. CDR3 length: 14 residues. Trimming took off 4 bases at V and 2 bases at J, with 9 bases between the two ends. Germline V gives CDR1 KGHDR, CDR2 SFDVKD. The CDR3 sequence: CATSEVQHTDTQYF. The CDR3 DNA follows: TGTGCCACCAGTGAAGTCCAACACACAGATACGCAGTATTTT.

Ten or more counts support this clonotype. The chain has TRBV6-5 and TRBJ2-7; 9 nucleotides match TRBD1. The CDR3 totals 15 residues. V lost 0 bases, J lost 1 base, and 1 base stayed unmatched. Germline CDR1 MNHEY, CDR2 SVGAGI. In DNA, the CDR3 is TGTGCCAGCAGTTACTCTGGGACAGGGTCCTACGAGCAGTACTTC. As protein: CASSYSGTGSYEQYF.

This clonotype was observed a handful of times. CDR3 in DNA: TGTGCCAGCAGCTTACAGGCTCGCTATGGCTACACCTTC. This codes for CASSLQARYGYTF. The rearrangement uses TRBV7-2 and TRBJ1-2; D is undetermined. V shed 2 bases and J shed 4 bases, with 8 bases lying between them. The CDR3 spans 13 residues. Germline-derived CDR1 and CDR2 are SGHTA and FQGNSA.

This clonotype was seen only a few times. The chain uses TRBV3-1 and TRBJ1-1; D is unresolved. The V gene's germline CDR1 is LGHDT and CDR2 YNNKEL (reference sequence). V was cut by 3 bases and J by 7 bases, with 6 bases left in between. This CDR3 is built from 11 residues. This chain's CDR3 is CASSHRNEAFF. For the CDR3, the DNA is TGTGCCAGCAGCCACCGGAATGAAGCTTTCTTT.

The V gene is TRBV2, the J gene TRBJ2-7; D gene ambiguous. The CDR3 extends over 13 amino acids. V shed 6 bases and J shed 6 bases, with 15 bases lying between them. Germline CDR1 is SNHLY and CDR2 is FYNNEI. The CDR3 loop is CASSPTVWGEQYF. For the CDR3, the DNA is TGTGCCAGCAGCCCCACCGTTTGGGGCGAGCAGTACTTC.

The chain joins TRBV12-3 or TRBV12-4 to TRBJ2-1; 7 nucleotides match TRBD2. J gave up 6 bases and V 10 bases, and 12 bases lay outside the gene matches. The CDR3 runs 14 residues. CDR3 sequence: CATVKSGTGNEQFF. DNA of the CDR3: TGTGCCACCGTAAAAAGCGGGACCGGCAATGAGCAGTTCTTC.

This clonotype was seen repeatedly, ten times or more. The chain has TRBV14 and TRBJ1-5; TRBD1 is a possible D gene (6 bases). The CDR3 runs to 16 residues. Per the germline V gene, CDR1 is SGHDN and CDR2 is FVKESK. Trimming removed 0 bases at V and 4 bases at J, with 13 bases between. The CDR3 loop is CASSQDRQGRNQPQHF. CDR3 DNA sequence: TGTGCCAGCAGCCAAGATAGGCAGGGGCGGAATCAGCCCCAGCATTTT.

The V and J genes are TRBV6-7 and TRBJ2-1; no clear D. TRBV6-7 is placed among ORFs of uncertain function. The ends were cut back, 2 bases at V and 4 bases at J, with 9 bases in the middle. The CDR3 is 14 residues long. CDR3 sequence reads: CASSYRVGYNEQFF. CDR3 bases: TGTGCCAGCAGTTACAGGGTCGGGTACAATGAGCAGTTCTTC.

This clonotype showed up just a few times. CDR3 DNA: TGTGCCAGCAGTTTGGTAGGGCTCGGGGATACGCAGTATTTT. Residues: CASSLVGLGDTQYF. V usage is TRBV28 and J usage is TRBJ2-3, with unresolved D. CDR1 and CDR2 from the germline V gene are MDHEN and SYDVKM. This CDR3 spans 14 amino acids. Trimming removed 3 bases at V and 6 bases at J, with 13 bases between.

In DNA, the CDR3 is TGTGCCAGCAGCTCGCAGGGGACACCCTGGGGCGAAGAGACCCAGTACTTC. Protein product: CASSSQGTPWGEETQYF. The J gene is TRBJ2-5, the V gene TRBV7-6, with a possible D match to TRBD1 (6 bases). V was clipped by 4 bases and J by 3 bases, with 21 bases between them. Germline CDR1 is SGHVS and CDR2 is FNYEAQ. This CDR3 is 17 amino acids long.

This clonotype was seen a handful of times. The chain recombines TRBV27 with TRBJ1-6; unclear D gene. Trimming stripped 3 bases from V and 0 bases from J, with 9 bases between. Germline V lookup: CDR1 MNHEY, CDR2 SMNVEV (reference sequence). The CDR3 is 16 amino acids. CDR3 DNA: TGTGCCAGCAGTTTCGACCCTAGCTCCTATAATTCACCCCTCCACTTT. It yields the protein CASSFDPSSYNSPLHF.

The rearrangement links TRBV24-1 to TRBJ2-1; TRBD2 might be the D (5 bases). The V gene's germline CDR1 is KGHDR and CDR2 SFDVKD. V lost 4 bases to trimming and J lost 8 bases, with 11 bases between them. The CDR3 length is 13 residues. This CDR3 reads CATSDTTGDEQFF. The CDR3 nucleotides read TGTGCCACCAGTGACACCACCGGGGATGAGCAGTTCTTC.

This CDR3 reads CSARDVYEQFF. CDR3 in DNA: TGCAGTGCTAGGGACGTGTATGAGCAGTTCTTC. The chain carries TRBV20-1 and TRBJ2-1; D call uncertain. The germline V gene has CDR1 DFQATT and CDR2 SNEGSKA (reference sequence). V was clipped by 3 bases and J by 8 bases, with 8 bases between them. This CDR3 comprises 11 residues.

This clonotype was detected only a few times. The V and J genes are TRBV20-1 and TRBJ2-2; D is possibly TRBD1 (5 bases). V was pared by 5 bases and J by 6 bases, with 10 bases between. Per the germline V gene, CDR1 is DFQATT and CDR2 is SNEGSKA (reference sequence). The CDR3 covers 12 residues. The DNA of the CDR3 is TGCAGTGCTGGAAAGGGGTCCGGGGAGCTGTTTTTT. Translating gives CSAGKGSGELFF.

The CDR3 DNA reads as TGCGCCAGCAGCGGCGACAGGGTCGGCAATGAGCAGTTCTTC. Amino acid sequence: CASSGDRVGNEQFF. The genes are TRBV5-1 and TRBJ2-1; 7 bases fit TRBD1. This CDR3 contains 14 residues. Germline values: CDR1 SGHRS, CDR2 YFSETQ. The V and J ends lost 4 bases and 6 bases, in that order; junction bases with no gene match: 7.